One T cell receptor (beta chain) is described in this entry. Its antigen remains undetermined. No much larger clone exists at a distance of one base, and base qualities are not known. Libraries were built with PCR. Sequencing was carried out with an Illumina HiSeq 2500. To normalize quantification of the TCRbeta repertoire, the TCR libraries were built with molecular barcoding that relied on unique molecular identifiers. TCRdb trimmed public reads at Q25 via fastp, called clones via MiXCR and kept in-frame beta chains. Every entry covers one CDR3 protein and lists the most common genes and DNA from its rows. The table for this sample lists about 400,000 distinct CDR3 sequences; 15% to 20% of them were counted only once. Around 30% of the sample is held by the ten biggest clonotypes. The data derive from a study of T-cell reconstitution after alpha-beta-depleted transplantation in children (dated by TCRdb to the mid-2010s). Background on the whole study: Using TCR repertoire profiling, the study quantitatively followed how T-cell immune reconstitution unfolded in children after TCRalphabeta/CD19-depleted allogeneic hematopoietic cell transplantation.

Cut back by 1 base and 0 bases, the V and J ends lie 13 bases apart. Via the germline V gene (reference sequence), CDR1 is LGHDT and CDR2 YNNKEL. Spanning cysteine to phenylalanine, the CDR3 consists of 16 amino acids. Kept here is only the CDR3 DNA, which spans 48 bases and is read in frame from base 1. Read against the paper, the sample's treatment or condition label means: allogeneic hematopoietic cell transplantation with graft depleted of TCRalphabeta T cells and CD19 B cells. Transplant recipients were children who received TCRalphabeta/CD19-depleted allogeneic hematopoietic cell grafts. Beyond this particular receptor, the publication reports: In some patients, the high TCRbeta diversity seen at day 60 was put down to recipient T cells and intrathymic progenitors that had survived conditioning. About two months after transplant, the apparently early recovery of alphabetaT-cell counts reportedly depended on just several hundred clones that had expanded rapidly and came from non-depleted graft cells. Over subsequent months, a decline in hyperexpanded clone frequencies was noted, and after one year, T-cell counts and TCRbeta diversity were mostly ascribed to newly produced T cells.

The chain uses TRBV3-1 and TRBJ2-7, with the D gene uncertain. This receptor was obtained from a boy less than two years old who had a stem cell transplant for Wiskott-Aldrich syndrome, so the T cells may come from the graft donor. Source: PBMCs, mostly from graft donor cells, taken 360 days after TCRalphabeta/CD19-depleted stem cell transplant. For the CDR3, the sequence is CASSQARPQSSYEQYF. Here is the DNA: TGTGCCAGCAGCCAAGCGCGACCTCAGAGCTCCTACGAGCAGTACTTC.